Below, 5 T cell receptor beta chains from the same sample are listed, as sequenced in a study of blood T cells in healthy people across ages (dated by TCRdb to 2014 to 2015). Receptor libraries were prepared by 5' RACE. The sequencing machine was an Illumina HiSeq 2500. A second 7 to 11 cycle PCR used a sample-barcoded 5' primer and a J-beta primer mix. TCRdb's own reprocessing of the public reads used fastp at Q25 and MiXCR and kept productive beta chains. Rows merge per CDR3 protein into single entries with the most common DNA and genes. The table for this sample lists 1,300,000 or so distinct CDR3 sequences; around 55% of them were counted only once. The top ten hold over 6.5% of the sample. The material sequenced was blood. These receptors were taken from a man in his late teens or twenties in good health.

This clonotype was found many times. This sequence joins TRBV7-9 and TRBJ2-4; 7 bases fit TRBD1. The CDR3 spans 15 residues. V was pared by 3 bases and J by 13 bases, with 15 bases of the junction left unmatched. Germline V gene sequence: CDR1 SEHNR, CDR2 FQNEAQ (reference sequence). DNA of the CDR3: TGTGCCAGCAGCTTGCCCTACGCAGGGGGATATGAGCAGTACTTC. Residues: CASSLPYAGGYEQYF. Full variable domain (outside the CDR3, taken from reference TRBV7-9 and TRBJ2-4): DTGVSQNPRHKITKRGQNVTFRCDPISEHNRLYWYRQTLGQGPEFLTYFQNEAQLEKSRLLSDRFSAERPKGSFSTLEIQRTEQGDSAMYLCASSLPYAGGYEQYFGAGTRLSVL.

The V and J genes are TRBV27 and TRBJ2-5; no definite D call. This CDR3 is 13 amino acids long. Germline V lookup: CDR1 MNHEY, CDR2 SMNVEV (reference sequence). Trimming took off 6 bases at V and 6 bases at J, with 14 bases between the two ends. CDR3 residues: CASRSLGGKTQYF. CDR3 in DNA: TGTGCCAGCAGGTCCCTGGGTGGGAAGACCCAGTACTTC.

The J gene is TRBJ2-3, the V gene TRBV3-1; TRBD2 matches at 8 bases. Looked up from germline, CDR1 is LGHDT and CDR2 is YNNKEL (reference sequence). The CDR3 totals 16 residues. J was trimmed by 4 bases and V by 0 bases; bases with no gene match: 6. The CDR3 loop is CASSQDGPAGADTQYF. Written as DNA, the CDR3 is TGTGCCAGCAGCCAAGACGGCCCAGCGGGGGCAGATACGCAGTATTTT.

V is TRBV9 and J is TRBJ2-1; tentative D call: TRBD2 (7 bases). The V end was cut by 5 bases, the J end by 7 bases, with 22 bases between. This CDR3 region has 16 residues. Germline CDR1 is SGDLS and CDR2 is YYNGEE. The CDR3 spells CASRTRLGGLKNEQFF. CDR3 coding DNA: TGTGCCAGCAGAACCAGGTTGGGGGGGCTGAAGAATGAGCAGTTCTTC.

The rearrangement uses TRBV20-1 and TRBJ1-2; no definite D call. Germline lookup yields CDR1 DFQATT and CDR2 SNEGSKA (reference sequence). This CDR3 contains 13 residues. V lost 5 bases, J lost 0 bases, and 10 bases lay in between. The CDR3 reads CSARAPANYGYTF. CDR3 nucleotides: TGCAGTGCTCGGGCCCCAGCTAACTATGGCTACACCTTC.